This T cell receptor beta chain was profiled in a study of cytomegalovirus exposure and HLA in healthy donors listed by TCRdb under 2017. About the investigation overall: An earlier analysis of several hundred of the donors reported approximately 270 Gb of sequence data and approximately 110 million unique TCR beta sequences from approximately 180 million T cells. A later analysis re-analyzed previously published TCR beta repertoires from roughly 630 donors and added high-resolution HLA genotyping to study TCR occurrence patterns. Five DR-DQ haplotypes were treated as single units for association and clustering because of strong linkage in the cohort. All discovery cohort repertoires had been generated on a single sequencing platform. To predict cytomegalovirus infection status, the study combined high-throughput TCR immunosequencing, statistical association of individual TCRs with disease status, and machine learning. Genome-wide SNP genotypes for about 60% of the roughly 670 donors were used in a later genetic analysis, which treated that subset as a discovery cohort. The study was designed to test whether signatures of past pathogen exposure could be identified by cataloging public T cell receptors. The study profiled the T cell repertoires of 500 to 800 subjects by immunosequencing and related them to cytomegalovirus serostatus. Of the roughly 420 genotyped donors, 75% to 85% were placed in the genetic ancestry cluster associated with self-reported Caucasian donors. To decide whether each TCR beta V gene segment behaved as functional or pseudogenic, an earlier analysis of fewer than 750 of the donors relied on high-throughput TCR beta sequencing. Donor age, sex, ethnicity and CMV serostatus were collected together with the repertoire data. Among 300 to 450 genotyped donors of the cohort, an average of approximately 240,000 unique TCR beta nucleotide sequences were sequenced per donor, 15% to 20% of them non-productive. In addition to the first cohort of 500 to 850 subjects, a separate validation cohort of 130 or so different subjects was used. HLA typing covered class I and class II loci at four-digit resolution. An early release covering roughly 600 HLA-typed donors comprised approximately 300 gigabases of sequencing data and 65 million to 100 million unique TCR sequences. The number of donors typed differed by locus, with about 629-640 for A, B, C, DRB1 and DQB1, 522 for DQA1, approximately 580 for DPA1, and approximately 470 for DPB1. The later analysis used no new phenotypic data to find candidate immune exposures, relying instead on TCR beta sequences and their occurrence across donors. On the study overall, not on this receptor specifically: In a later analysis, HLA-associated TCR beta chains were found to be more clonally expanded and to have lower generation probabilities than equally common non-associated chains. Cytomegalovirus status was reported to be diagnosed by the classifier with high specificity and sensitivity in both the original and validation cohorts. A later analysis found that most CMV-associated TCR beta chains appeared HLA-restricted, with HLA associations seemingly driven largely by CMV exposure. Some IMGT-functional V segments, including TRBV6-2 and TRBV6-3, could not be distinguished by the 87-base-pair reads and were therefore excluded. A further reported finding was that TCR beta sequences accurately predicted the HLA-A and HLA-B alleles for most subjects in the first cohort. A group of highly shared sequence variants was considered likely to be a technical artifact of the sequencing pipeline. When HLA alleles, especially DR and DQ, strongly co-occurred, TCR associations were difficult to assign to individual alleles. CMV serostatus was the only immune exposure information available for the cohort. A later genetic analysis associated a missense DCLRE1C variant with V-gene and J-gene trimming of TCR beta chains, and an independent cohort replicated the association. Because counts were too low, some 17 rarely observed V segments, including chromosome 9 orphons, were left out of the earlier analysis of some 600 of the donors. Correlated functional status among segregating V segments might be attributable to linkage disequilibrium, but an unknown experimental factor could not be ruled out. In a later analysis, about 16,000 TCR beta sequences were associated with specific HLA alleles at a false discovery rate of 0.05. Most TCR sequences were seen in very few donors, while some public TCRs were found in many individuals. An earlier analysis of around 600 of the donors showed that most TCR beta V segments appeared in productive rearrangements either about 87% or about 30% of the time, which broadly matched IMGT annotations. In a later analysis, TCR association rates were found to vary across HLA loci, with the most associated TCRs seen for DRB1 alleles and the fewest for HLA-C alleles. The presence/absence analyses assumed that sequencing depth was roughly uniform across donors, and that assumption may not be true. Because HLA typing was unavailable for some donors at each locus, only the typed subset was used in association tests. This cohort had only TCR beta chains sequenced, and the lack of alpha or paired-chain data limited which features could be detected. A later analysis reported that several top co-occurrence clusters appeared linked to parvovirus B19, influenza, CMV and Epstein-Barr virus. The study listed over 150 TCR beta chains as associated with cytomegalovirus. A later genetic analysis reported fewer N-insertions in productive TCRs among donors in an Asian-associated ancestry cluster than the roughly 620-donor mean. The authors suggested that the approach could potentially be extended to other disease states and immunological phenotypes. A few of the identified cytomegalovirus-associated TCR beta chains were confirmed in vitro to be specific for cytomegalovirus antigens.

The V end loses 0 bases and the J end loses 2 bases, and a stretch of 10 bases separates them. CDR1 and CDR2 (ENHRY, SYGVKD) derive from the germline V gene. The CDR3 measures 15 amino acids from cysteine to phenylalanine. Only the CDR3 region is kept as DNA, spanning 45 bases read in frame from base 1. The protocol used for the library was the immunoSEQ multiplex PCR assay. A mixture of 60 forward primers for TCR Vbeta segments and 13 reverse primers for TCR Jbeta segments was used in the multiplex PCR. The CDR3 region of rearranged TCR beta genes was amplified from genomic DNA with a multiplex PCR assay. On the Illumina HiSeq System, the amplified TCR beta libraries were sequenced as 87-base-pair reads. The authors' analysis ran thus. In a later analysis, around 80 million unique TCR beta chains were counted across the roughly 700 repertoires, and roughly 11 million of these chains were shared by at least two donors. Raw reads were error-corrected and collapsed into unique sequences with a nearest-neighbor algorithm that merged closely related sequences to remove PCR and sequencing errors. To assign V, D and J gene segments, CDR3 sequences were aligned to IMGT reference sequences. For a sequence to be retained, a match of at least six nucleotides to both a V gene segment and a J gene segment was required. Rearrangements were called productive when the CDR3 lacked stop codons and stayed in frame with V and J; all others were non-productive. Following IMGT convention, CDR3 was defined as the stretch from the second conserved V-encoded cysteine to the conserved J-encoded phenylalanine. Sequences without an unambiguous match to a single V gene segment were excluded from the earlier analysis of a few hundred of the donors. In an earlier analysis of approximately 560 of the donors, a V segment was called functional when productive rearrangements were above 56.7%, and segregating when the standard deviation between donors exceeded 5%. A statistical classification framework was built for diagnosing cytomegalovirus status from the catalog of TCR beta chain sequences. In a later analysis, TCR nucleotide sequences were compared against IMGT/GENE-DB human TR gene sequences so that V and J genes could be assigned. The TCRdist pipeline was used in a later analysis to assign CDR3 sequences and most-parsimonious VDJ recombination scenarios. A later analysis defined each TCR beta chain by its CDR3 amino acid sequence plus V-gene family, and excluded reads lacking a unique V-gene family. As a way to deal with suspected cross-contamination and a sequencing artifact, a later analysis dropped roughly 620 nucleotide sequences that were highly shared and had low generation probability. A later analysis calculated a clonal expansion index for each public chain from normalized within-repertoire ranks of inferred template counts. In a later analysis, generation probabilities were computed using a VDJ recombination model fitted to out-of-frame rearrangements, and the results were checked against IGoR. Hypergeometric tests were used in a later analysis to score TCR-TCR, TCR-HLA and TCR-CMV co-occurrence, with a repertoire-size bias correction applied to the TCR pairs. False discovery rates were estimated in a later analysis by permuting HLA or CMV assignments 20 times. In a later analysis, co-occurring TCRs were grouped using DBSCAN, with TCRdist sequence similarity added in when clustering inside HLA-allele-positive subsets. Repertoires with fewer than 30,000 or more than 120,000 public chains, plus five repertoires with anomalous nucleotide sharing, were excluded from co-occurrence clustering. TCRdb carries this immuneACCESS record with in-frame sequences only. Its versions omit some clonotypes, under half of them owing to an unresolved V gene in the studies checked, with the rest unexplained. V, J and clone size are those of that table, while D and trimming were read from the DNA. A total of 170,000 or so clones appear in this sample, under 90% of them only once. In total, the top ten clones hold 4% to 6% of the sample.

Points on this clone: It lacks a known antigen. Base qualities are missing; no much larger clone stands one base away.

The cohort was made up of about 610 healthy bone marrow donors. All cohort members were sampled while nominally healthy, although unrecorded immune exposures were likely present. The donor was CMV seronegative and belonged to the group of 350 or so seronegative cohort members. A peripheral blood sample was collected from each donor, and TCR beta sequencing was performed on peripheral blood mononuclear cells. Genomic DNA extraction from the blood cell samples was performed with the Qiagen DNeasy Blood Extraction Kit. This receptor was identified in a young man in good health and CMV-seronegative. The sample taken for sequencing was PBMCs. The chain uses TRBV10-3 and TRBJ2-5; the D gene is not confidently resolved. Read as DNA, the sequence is TGTGCCATCAGTGAGTCGTCTCACGGGCAAGAGACCCAGTACTTC. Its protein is CAISESSHGQETQYF.